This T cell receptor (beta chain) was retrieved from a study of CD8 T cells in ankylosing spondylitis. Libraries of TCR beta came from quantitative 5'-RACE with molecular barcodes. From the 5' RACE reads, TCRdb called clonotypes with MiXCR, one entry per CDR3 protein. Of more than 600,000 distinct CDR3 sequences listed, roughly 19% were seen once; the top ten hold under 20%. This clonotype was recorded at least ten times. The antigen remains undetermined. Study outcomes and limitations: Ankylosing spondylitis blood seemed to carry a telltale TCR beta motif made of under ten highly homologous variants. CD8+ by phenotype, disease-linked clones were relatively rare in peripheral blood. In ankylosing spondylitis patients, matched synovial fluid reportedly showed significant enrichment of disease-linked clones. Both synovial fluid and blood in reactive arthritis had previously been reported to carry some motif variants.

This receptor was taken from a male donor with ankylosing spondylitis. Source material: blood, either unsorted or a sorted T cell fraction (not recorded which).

The CDR3 coding sequence is TGTGCCAGCAGTTTTAGCACTGAAGCTTTCTTT. It is translated as CASSFSTEAFF. The V call is TRBV12-3 or TRBV12-4, the J call TRBJ1-1; no clear D gene. The V end was cut by 3 bases, the J end by 4 bases, with 3 bases between. This CDR3 region has 11 residues.